What follows are 10 T cell receptor beta chains derived from one specimen sequenced in a study of technical replicates of blood from a handful of donors. Produced via immunoSEQ multiplex PCR; TCRdb's table is partial and in-frame only. The top ten clones hold 0.36% of a sample with roughly 100,000 clones, about 96% of them seen once. The sample was T cells isolated from PBMCs. The origin of the receptors is a human donor in good health.

The rearrangement links TRBV9 to TRBJ2-3; D gene unclear. V was cut by 0 bases and J by 9 bases, with 5 bases left in between. The CDR3 is made up of 11 amino acids. Germline assignment: CDR1 SGDLS and CDR2 YYNGEE. CDR3 DNA: TGTGCCAGCAGCGTAGTCGGGACGCAGTATTTT. This codes for CASSVVGTQYF.

V usage is TRBV6-1 and J usage is TRBJ2-1, with 9 bases that match TRBD2. Germline CDR1 and CDR2: MNHNS and SASEGT. V gave up 0 bases and J gave up 4 bases; unmatched junction bases: 1. This CDR3 is 15 amino acids long. This CDR3 reads CASSEAGLAYNEQFF. The CDR3 nucleotides are TGTGCCAGCAGTGAAGCGGGACTAGCTTACAATGAGCAGTTCTTC.

The J gene is TRBJ1-5, the V gene TRBV19, with D possibly matching TRBD1 (6 bases). This CDR3 comprises 16 residues. Germline-derived CDR1 and CDR2 are LNHDA and SQIVND (reference sequence). V lost 4 bases to trimming and J lost 0 bases, with 13 bases between them. CDR3 in DNA: TGTGCCAGTAGTACTCACAGGGCCTATAGCAATCAGCCCCAGCATTTT. The encoded protein is CASSTHRAYSNQPQHF. The full variable domain, its missing parts supplied by reference TRBV19 and TRBJ1-5, is DGGITQSPKYLFRKEGQNVTLSCEQNLNHDAMYWYRQDPGQGLRLIYYSQIVNDFQKGDIAEGYSVSREKKESFPLTVTSAQKNPTAFYLCASSTHRAYSNQPQHFGDGTRLSIL.

V gene TRBV5-1 combines with J gene TRBJ2-1, with 9 bases identical to TRBD2. The CDR3 totals 16 residues. Losses at the gene ends were 4 bases for V and 4 bases for J; bases not matched to a gene: 9. The germline V gene encodes CDR1 SGHRS and CDR2 YFSETQ. The DNA for the CDR3 is TGCGCCAGCAGCCCCTTAGCGGGAGAGGGGTACAATGAGCAGTTCTTC. Protein sequence: CASSPLAGEGYNEQFF.

The chain links TRBV28 to TRBJ1-4; D gene ambiguous. Germline CDR1 is MDHEN and CDR2 is SYDVKM. V was cut by 6 bases and J by 8 bases, with 13 bases left in between. The CDR3 contains 13 residues. This CDR3 reads CASRLNRREKLFF. In DNA form, the CDR3 reads TGTGCCAGCAGGCTAAACCGCAGGGAAAAACTGTTTTTT. The variable domain in full, completed from reference TRBV28 and TRBJ1-4, reads DVKVTQSSRYLVKRTGEKVFLECVQDMDHENMFWYRQDPGLGLRLIYFSYDVKMKEKGDIPEGYSVSREKKERFSLILESASTNQTSMYLCASRLNRREKLFFGSGTQLSVL.

The rearrangement links TRBV13 to TRBJ2-1, with D perhaps TRBD2 (5 bases). Trimming shortened V by 1 base and J by 6 bases, and 7 bases separated the two germline ends. The CDR3 is made up of 13 amino acids. Germline lookup yields CDR1 PRHDT and CDR2 FYEKMQ (reference sequence). CDR3 region: CASSLERANEQFF. As DNA, the CDR3 is TGTGCCAGCAGCTTAGAGAGGGCCAATGAGCAGTTCTTC.

The chain carries TRBV4-2 and TRBJ2-7; D not certain. The germline V gene encodes CDR1 LGHNA and CDR2 YNFKEQ. The CDR3 has 14 residues. Trimming removed 1 base at V and 3 bases at J, with 10 bases between. The CDR3 spells CASSQAGDNYEQYF. In DNA, the CDR3 is TGTGCCAGCAGCCAAGCTGGAGATAACTACGAGCAGTACTTC.

This chain links TRBV6-1 with TRBJ1-5; no definite D call. Germline V CDR1 and CDR2: MNHNS, SASEGT. The CDR3 sequence is 14 residues long. The V end lost 2 bases, the J end lost 3 bases, and 8 bases lay between the germline ends. The CDR3 DNA is TGTGCCAGCAGTGAACCAGGTAACAATCAGCCCCAGCATTTT. This translates into CASSEPGNNQPQHF.

The chain carries TRBV9 and TRBJ2-7; 9 bases are shared with TRBD2. From germline, CDR1 is SGDLS and CDR2 YYNGEE. Trimming took 3 bases from V and 4 from J; bases not matched to a gene: 11. The CDR3 sequence is 16 residues long. CDR3 sequence reads: CASSARTSGSGYEQYF. The CDR3 bases are TGTGCCAGCAGCGCTCGCACTAGCGGGTCTGGGTACGAGCAGTACTTC.

The gene calls are TRBV5-4 and TRBJ2-2; no firm D call. This CDR3 comprises 13 residues. The V gene lost 2 bases and the J gene lost 3 bases, with 5 bases spanning the gap. CDR1 and CDR2 from the germline V gene are SGHNT and YYREEE (reference sequence). The CDR3 region is CASSFPDTGELFF. The CDR3 bases are TGTGCCAGCAGCTTTCCCGACACCGGGGAGCTGTTTTTT.